These T cell receptor beta chains were read from a single sample in a study of immune cell composition in non-small cell lung cancer. The method was immunoSEQ multiplex PCR; TCRdb's version includes in-frame clones alone and lacks a portion of them. The sample gives about 5,000 clones, roughly 84% of which show up once; 10% to 15% is in the top ten. The source material was lung tumor tissue. These receptors were taken from a human donor with non-small cell lung cancer. Each CDR3 is given with its conserved first and last residue. The D gene is left open where the match is weak. The size entry is marked missing in some rows and otherwise reads once, few, many or a size class.

j_call	d_call	clone_size	v_call	cdr3_aa	cdr3_nt
TRBJ1-4	NA	NA	TRBV14	CASSPRIRDGGNEKLFF	TGTGCCAGCAGCCCCAGAATCCGGGACGGAGGTAATGAAAAACTGTTTTTT
TRBJ2-7	NA	NA	TRBV28	CASSTLSTGTYEQYF	TGTGCCAGCAGTACACTCTCGACAGGAACCTACGAGCAGTACTTC
TRBJ2-7	NA	NA	TRBV9	CASSISGTVDEQYF	TGTGCCAGCAGCATATCCGGGACGGTCGACGAGCAGTACTTC
TRBJ2-1	NA	once	TRBV5-1	CASSLAPGNNEQFF	TGCGCCAGCAGCTTGGCACCAGGAAACAATGAGCAGTTCTTC
TRBJ1-2	TRBD1	NA	TRBV7-2	CASSPLGQGMGYTF	TGTGCCAGCAGCCCGTTGGGACAGGGTATGGGCTACACCTTC
TRBJ1-2	NA	NA	TRBV27	CASFPRGRHYGYTF	TGTGCCAGCTTCCCCCGGGGAAGGCACTATGGCTACACCTTC
TRBJ2-2	TRBD2	NA	TRBV11-3	CASSLGLASGELFF	TGTGCCAGCAGCTTGGGACTAGCGTCCGGGGAGCTGTTTTTT
TRBJ2-1	TRBD2	NA	TRBV5-1	CASSLNPPGTRGDDEQFF	TGCGCCAGCAGCTTGAACCCCCCCGGGACTAGAGGTGACGATGAGCAGTTCTTC
TRBJ1-1	NA	NA	TRBV7-2	CASSSPGANTEAFF	TGTGCCAGCAGCTCCCCCGGTGCGAACACTGAAGCTTTCTTT
TRBJ1-2	NA	NA	TRBV19	CASTTPSGRTNYGYTF	TGTGCCAGTACGACCCCTTCGGGACGTACAAATTATGGCTACACCTTC
TRBJ1-1	NA	once	TRBV6-6	CASSWRGNTEAFF	TGTGCCAGCAGTTGGAGGGGGAACACTGAAGCTTTCTTT
TRBJ1-1	TRBD1	NA	TRBV18	CASSLRWDRGRVIEAFF	TGTGCCAGCTCACTCCGTTGGGACAGGGGGAGGGTGATTGAAGCTTTCTTT
TRBJ2-5	TRBD2	once	TRBV5-1	CASSLSGARGETQYF	TGCGCCAGCAGCTTGAGCGGGGCTAGAGGGGAGACCCAGTACTTC
TRBJ2-7	TRBD1	once	TRBV7-9	CASSSQQGALEQYF	TGTGCCAGCAGCTCTCAACAGGGGGCCCTCGAGCAGTACTTC
TRBJ2-7	NA	few	TRBV5-6	CASSLIPSGPLSYEQYF	TGTGCCAGCAGCTTGATCCCTTCCGGTCCCCTCTCCTACGAGCAGTACTTC
TRBJ2-4	NA	NA	TRBV16	CASSPKHERAIQYF	TGTGCCAGCAGCCCCAAACATGAGCGGGCCATTCAGTACTTC
TRBJ1-2	TRBD1	few	TRBV6-5	CASMSGDRAYGYTF	TGTGCCAGCATGAGTGGGGACAGGGCCTATGGCTACACCTTC
TRBJ2-7	NA	NA	TRBV7-2	CASSLAGVGEQYF	TGTGCCAGCAGCTTAGCCGGGGTGGGGGAGCAGTACTTC
TRBJ2-5	TRBD1	once	TRBV10-3	CAISDSREQGTETQYF	TGTGCCATCAGTGATTCCCGGGAACAGGGGACGGAGACCCAGTACTTC
TRBJ2-5	TRBD2	NA	TRBV7-9	CASSPPWGGETQYF	TGTGCCAGCAGCCCCCCTTGGGGGGGAGAGACCCAGTACTTC
TRBJ2-3	NA	NA	TRBV5-6	CASSLTREGTQYF	TGTGCCAGCAGCCTGACCCGAGAGGGTACGCAGTATTTT
TRBJ2-1	TRBD1	few	TRBV7-3	CASSGPGTGSNEQFF	TGTGCCAGCAGCGGCCCCGGGACAGGGTCCAATGAGCAGTTCTTC
TRBJ2-3	NA	NA	TRBV5-1	CASSEGHSTDTQYF	TGCGCCAGCAGCGAGGGACACAGCACAGATACGCAGTATTTT
TRBJ2-3	NA	NA	TRBV2	CASSTGIRTDTQYF	TGTGCCAGCAGCACGGGGATCCGCACAGATACGCAGTATTTT
TRBJ2-7	TRBD1	NA	TRBV2	CASSAGGYEQYF	TGTGCCAGCAGTGCAGGGGGATACGAGCAGTACTTC
TRBJ2-5	NA	NA	TRBV7-2	CASSSMGVFQETQYF	TGTGCCAGCAGCTCGATGGGGGTATTTCAAGAGACCCAGTACTTC
TRBJ2-7	TRBD1	NA	TRBV10-1	CASSPTGQGAYEQYF	TGCGCCAGCAGTCCTACCGGACAGGGAGCCTACGAGCAGTACTTC
TRBJ2-1	NA	NA	TRBV7-9	CASSPIIDGRRVEFF	TGTGCCAGCAGCCCGATAATTGACGGTCGCAGGGTAGAGTTCTTC
TRBJ2-7	NA	NA	TRBV5-6	CASSQIAGQGSEYF	TGTGCCAGCAGCCAAATAGCGGGACAGGGATCGGAGTACTTC
TRBJ1-2	NA	NA	TRBV29-1	CSVSDPTGYTF	TGCAGCGTGAGTGACCCGACGGGCTACACCTTC
TRBJ1-4	NA	NA	TRBV9	CASSPQGEGVGEKLFF	TGTGCCAGCAGCCCCCAAGGGGAGGGGGTGGGAGAAAAACTGTTTTTT
TRBJ1-5	NA	few	TRBV2	CASSRGPGNQPQHF	TGTGCCAGCAGCCGGGGACCGGGGAATCAGCCCCAGCATTTT
TRBJ2-5	NA	NA	TRBV7-2	CASSLDIAETQYF	TGTGCCAGCAGCTTAGACATTGCAGAGACCCAGTACTTC
TRBJ1-1	NA	once	TRBV13	CASSLRNSEACF	TGTGCCAGCAGCTTAAGGAACTCTGAAGCTTGCTTT
TRBJ1-1	TRBD1	NA	TRBV6-5	CASSYSRTGGWAFF	TGTGCCAGCAGTTACTCGCGGACAGGAGGGTGGGCTTTCTTT
TRBJ2-2	NA	NA	TRBV11-3	CASGMGPNTGELFF	TGTGCCAGTGGGATGGGGCCGAACACCGGGGAGCTGTTTTTT
TRBJ1-5	NA	NA	TRBV5-1	CASSLGANQPQHF	TGCGCCAGCAGCTTGGGTGCCAATCAGCCCCAGCATTTT
TRBJ2-7	NA	NA	TRBV29-1	CSVGDRSYEQYF	TGCAGCGTTGGGGACCGCTCCTACGAGCAGTACTTC
TRBJ1-1	NA	NA	TRBV7-2	CASSLARGLTEAFF	TGTGCCAGCAGCTTAGCACGGGGGTTGACTGAAGCTTTCTTT
TRBJ2-7	NA	NA	TRBV6-1	CASSEVAGRGYEQYF	TGTGCCAGCAGTGAGGTGGCGGGGAGAGGATACGAGCAGTACTTC
TRBJ1-1	NA	once	TRBV10-3	CAISETDKGLAMNTEAFF	TGTGCCATCAGTGAAACAGATAAGGGGCTCGCTATGAACACTGAAGCTTTCTTT
TRBJ2-1	NA	NA	TRBV6-1	CASSEQAYNEQFF	TGTGCCAGCAGTGAACAGGCGTACAATGAGCAGTTCTTC
TRBJ1-2	NA	once	TRBV12-5	CASEGGRYGYGYTF	TGTGCTAGTGAGGGGGGAAGGTACGGCTATGGCTACACCTTC
TRBJ1-5	TRBD1	NA	TRBV6-1	CASSPTGSNQPQHF	TGTGCCAGCAGTCCGACAGGGAGCAATCAGCCCCAGCATTTT
TRBJ1-5	NA	NA	TRBV6-6	CASSHSAGHINQPQHF	TGTGCCAGCAGCCACTCGGCCGGACACATCAATCAGCCCCAGCATTTT
TRBJ1-1	TRBD1	NA	TRBV2	CAGQGATLNTEAFF	TGTGCCGGACAGGGGGCCACTCTGAACACTGAAGCTTTCTTT
TRBJ1-2	NA	few	TRBV21-1	CANNTPADYGYTF	TGTGCCAACAATACGCCGGCGGACTATGGCTACACCTTC
TRBJ2-7	NA	NA	TRBV19	CASSMIPGGDYEQYF	TGTGCCAGTAGTATGATTCCCGGCGGAGACTACGAGCAGTACTTC
TRBJ1-1	NA	few	TRBV4-3	CASSREQGRTEAFF	TGCGCCAGCAGCCGAGAACAGGGAAGGACTGAAGCTTTCTTT
TRBJ2-3	TRBD2	NA	TRBV9	CASSVVGSGGDTQYF	TGTGCCAGCAGCGTAGTAGGCTCGGGAGGTGACACGCAGTATTTT
TRBJ2-7	TRBD1	NA	TRBV19	CASRDRGTYEQYF	TGTGCCAGTAGGGACAGGGGGACCTACGAGCAGTACTTC